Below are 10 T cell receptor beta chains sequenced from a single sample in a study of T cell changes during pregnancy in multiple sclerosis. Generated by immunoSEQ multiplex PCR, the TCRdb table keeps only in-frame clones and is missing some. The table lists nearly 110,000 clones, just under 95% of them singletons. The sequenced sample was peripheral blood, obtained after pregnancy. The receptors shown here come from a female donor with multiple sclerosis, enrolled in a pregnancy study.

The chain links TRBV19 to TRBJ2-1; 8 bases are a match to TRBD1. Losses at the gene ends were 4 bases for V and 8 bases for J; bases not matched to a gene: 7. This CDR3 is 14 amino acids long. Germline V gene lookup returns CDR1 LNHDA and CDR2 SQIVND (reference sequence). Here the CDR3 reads CASSTRTGSHEQFF. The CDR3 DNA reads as TGTGCCAGTAGTACCCGGACAGGGAGCCATGAGCAGTTCTTC.

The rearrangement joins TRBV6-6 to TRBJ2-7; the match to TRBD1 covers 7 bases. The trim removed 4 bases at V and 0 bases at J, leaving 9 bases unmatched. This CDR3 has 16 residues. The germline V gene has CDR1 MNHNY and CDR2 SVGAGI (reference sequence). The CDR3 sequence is CASSSAQTGSSYEQYF. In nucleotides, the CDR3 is TGTGCCAGCAGTTCAGCACAGACAGGGAGCTCCTACGAGCAGTACTTC.

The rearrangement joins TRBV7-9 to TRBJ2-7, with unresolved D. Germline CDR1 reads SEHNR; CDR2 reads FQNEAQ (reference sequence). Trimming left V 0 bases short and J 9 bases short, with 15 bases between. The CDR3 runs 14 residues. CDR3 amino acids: CASSLAVDPRGQYF. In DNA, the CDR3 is TGTGCCAGCAGCTTAGCGGTAGACCCACGAGGGCAGTACTTC.

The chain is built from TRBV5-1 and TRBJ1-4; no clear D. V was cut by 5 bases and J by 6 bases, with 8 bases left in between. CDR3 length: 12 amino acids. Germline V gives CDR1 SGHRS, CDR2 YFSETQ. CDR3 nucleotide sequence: TGCGCCAGCAGAGCCACAGATGAAAAACTGTTTTTT. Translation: CASRATDEKLFF.

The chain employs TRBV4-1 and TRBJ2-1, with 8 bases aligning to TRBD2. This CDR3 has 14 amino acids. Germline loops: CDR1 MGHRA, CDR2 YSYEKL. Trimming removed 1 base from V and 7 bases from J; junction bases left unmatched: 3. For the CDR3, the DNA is TGCGCCAGCAGCCAAGGTAGCGGGGCTAATGAGCAGTTCTTC. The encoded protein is CASSQGSGANEQFF.

The CDR3 DNA reads TGTGCCAGCAAGAGGGACAGTGGGACCGGGGAGCTGTTTTTT. Translation: CASKRDSGTGELFF. This chain links TRBV6-1 with TRBJ2-2; TRBD1 aligns across 7 bases. The CDR3 runs to 14 residues. Germline loops: CDR1 MNHNS, CDR2 SASEGT. V shed 7 bases, J shed 5 bases, and the junction held 7 bases outside the gene matches.

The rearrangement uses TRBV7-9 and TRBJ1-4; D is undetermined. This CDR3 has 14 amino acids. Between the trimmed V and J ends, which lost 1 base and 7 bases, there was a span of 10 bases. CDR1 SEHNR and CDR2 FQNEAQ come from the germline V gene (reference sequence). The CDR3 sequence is CASSLGLTPEKLFF. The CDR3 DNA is TGTGCCAGCAGCTTAGGGTTGACACCTGAAAAACTGTTTTTT.

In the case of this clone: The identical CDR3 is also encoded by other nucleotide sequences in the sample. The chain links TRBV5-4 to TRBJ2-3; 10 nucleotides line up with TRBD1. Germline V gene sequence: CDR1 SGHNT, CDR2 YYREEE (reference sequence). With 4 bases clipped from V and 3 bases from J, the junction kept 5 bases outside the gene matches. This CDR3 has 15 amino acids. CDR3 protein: CASSLGQGITDTQYF. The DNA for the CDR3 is TGTGCCAGCAGCCTGGGACAGGGGATTACAGATACGCAGTATTTT.

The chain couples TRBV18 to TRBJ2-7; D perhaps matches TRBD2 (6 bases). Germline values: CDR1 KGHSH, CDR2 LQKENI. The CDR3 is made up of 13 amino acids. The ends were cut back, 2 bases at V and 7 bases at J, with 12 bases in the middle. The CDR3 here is CASSPTGEREQYF. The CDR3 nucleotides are TGTGCCAGCTCACCAACGGGGGAGAGGGAGCAGTACTTC.

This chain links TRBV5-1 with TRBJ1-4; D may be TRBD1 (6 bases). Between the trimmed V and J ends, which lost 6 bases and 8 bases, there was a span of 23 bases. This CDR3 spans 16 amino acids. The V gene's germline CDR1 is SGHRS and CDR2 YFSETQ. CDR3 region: CASTPFPDSIREKLFF. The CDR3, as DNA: TGCGCCAGCACCCCCTTCCCGGACAGCATACGGGAAAAACTGTTTTTT.